This TCR beta chain emerged from a study of blood T cells in healthy people across ages. The study's findings and limits: Unknown donor CMV status possibly confounded expanded clonotype changes.

This clonotype appeared many times. The antigen remains unidentified. With a J-beta primer mix and a sample-barcoded 5' primer, a second PCR ran about 7 to 12 cycles. One entry per CDR3 protein results from TCRdb running MiXCR on the 5' RACE reads. The sample shows some 900,000 distinct CDR3 sequences, about 30% of them seen only once. Donor samples were obtained from healthy Caucasian individuals from Russia, aged about 6 to 95. Every donor contributed 7.5 to 10 milliliters of peripheral blood by blood draw. Every sample had a minimum of 6 million PBMCs isolated. The sample consisted of blood. The receptor's source is a woman over 75 in good health.

CDR3 amino acids: CATSRDTNSPLHF. CDR3 sequence (DNA): TGTGCCACCAGCAGAGATACCAATTCACCCCTCCACTTT. V usage is TRBV15 and J usage is TRBJ1-6, with D hard to call. The CDR3 runs to 13 residues. The V gene's germline CDR1 is LNHNV and CDR2 YYDKDF (reference sequence). The V end lost 0 bases, the J end lost 7 bases, and 4 bases lay between the germline ends. The full variable domain, in which reference TRBV15 and TRBJ1-6 provide the parts outside the CDR3, is DAMVIQNPRYQVTQFGKPVTLSCSQTLNHNVMYWYQQKSSQAPKLLFHYYDKDFNNEADTPDNFQSRRPNTSFCFLDIRSPGLGDTAMYLCATSRDTNSPLHFGNGTRLTVT.